The sample holds a few counts of the clone carrying this TCR beta chain. The source of the sample is a study of identical twins. TCRdb ran MiXCR on the 5' RACE reads and lists one entry per CDR3 protein. The table lists around 680,000 distinct CDR3 sequences, 8.6% of them singletons, with 0.85% to 1% in the top ten. The germline CDR1 and CDR2 sequences are LGHNA and YSLEER. This CDR3 spans 18 amino acids. The V gene lost 0 bases and the J gene lost 2 bases, with 19 bases spanning the gap. Separately, the same data were catalogued under a study of yellow fever vaccine responses in identical twins. That study adds: Vaccine-induced T cell responses in twins were reportedly observed to appear partly convergent, partly personalized.

This receptor was identified in a woman younger than 30 in good health. Sequenced material: PBMCs. The rearrangement links TRBV4-3 to TRBJ1-2, with D perhaps TRBD1 (6 bases). CDR3 nucleotides: TGCGCCAGCAGCCAAGATCTCGGTACAGGGCTAACCAACTATGGCTACACCTTC. Translation: CASSQDLGTGLTNYGYTF.